Following are 14 T cell receptor beta chains from one sample sequenced in a study of identical twins. In TCRdb, the 5' RACE reads were re-called with MiXCR into one record per CDR3 protein. The data hold 400,000 to 500,000 distinct CDR3 sequences, with 14% observed a single time. This sample was shared with a second study, whose subject was yellow fever vaccine responses in identical twins.

The specimen was CD4+ T cells sorted from blood. These receptors all come from a woman younger than 35 in good health.

CDR3: CASKASGRFQSYNEQFF. CDR3 in DNA: TGCGCCAGCAAAGCTAGCGGGAGGTTCCAATCCTACAATGAGCAGTTCTTC. The chain has TRBV5-1 and TRBJ2-1, with 11 bases aligning to TRBD2. CDR3 length: 17 amino acids. CDR1 SGHRS and CDR2 YFSETQ come from the germline V gene. With V trimmed by 6 bases and J by 1 base, 9 bases remained unmatched.

The chain is built from TRBV3-1 and TRBJ1-3; TRBD1 aligns across 8 bases. Germline V gene sequence: CDR1 LGHDT, CDR2 YNNKEL (reference sequence). The CDR3 sequence is 15 residues long. V lost 6 bases, J lost 8 bases, and 12 bases stayed unmatched. This CDR3 is CASSTGQGRIDTIYF. The CDR3 DNA reads as TGTGCCAGCAGTACCGGACAGGGCCGGATTGACACCATATATTTT.

This clonotype has ten or more counts. The rearrangement links TRBV20-1 to TRBJ2-7, with D possibly matching TRBD2 (5 bases). The CDR3 runs 14 residues. Trimming shortened V by 0 bases and J by 3 bases, and 12 bases separated the two germline ends. Germline-derived CDR1 and CDR2 are DFQATT and SNEGSKA (reference sequence). The CDR3 DNA reads as TGCAGTGCTAGAGATATCGGGGTCCGCTACGAGCAGTACTTC. Amino acid sequence: CSARDIGVRYEQYF.

This clonotype came up a few times. The chain is built from TRBV24-1 and TRBJ2-5, with 8 positions matching TRBD1. The CDR3 spans 15 residues. Trimming cost V 4 bases and J 2 bases; bases outside gene matches: 5. Per the germline V gene, CDR1 is KGHDR and CDR2 is SFDVKD. CDR3 sequence (DNA): TGTGCCACCAGTGACCATGGACAGGGACAAGAGACCCAGTACTTC. Protein: CATSDHGQGQETQYF.

CDR3 amino acids: CASSQDLTAGGRQTQYF. The DNA for the CDR3 is TGTGCCAGCAGCCAAGATCTGACTGCCGGCGGCAGGCAGACCCAGTACTTC. The chain couples TRBV4-2 to TRBJ2-5; no clear D gene. V was pared by 0 bases and J by 6 bases, with 20 bases between. Germline CDR1 is LGHNA and CDR2 is YNFKEQ. This CDR3 has 17 amino acids.

The chain is built from TRBV6-1 and TRBJ2-1, with 11 nucleotides matching TRBD2. The germline CDR1 and CDR2 sequences are MNHNS and SASEGT. This CDR3 contains 15 residues. Trimming cost V 8 bases and J 7 bases; bases outside gene matches: 10. The CDR3 nucleotides read TGTGCCAGCCGCCCACTAGCGGGGGCGAGAAATGAGCAGTTCTTC. Encoded protein: CASRPLAGARNEQFF.

This chain uses TRBV12-3 or TRBV12-4 with TRBJ2-7; D is uncertain. This CDR3 is built from 14 residues. Trimming took off 3 bases at V and 2 bases at J, with 11 bases between the two ends. In DNA form, the CDR3 reads TGTGCCAGCAGTTTGGGCAGTCGGGCCTACGAGCAGTACTTC. Translation gives CASSLGSRAYEQYF.

The sample holds many counts of this clonotype. The chain recombines TRBV10-3 with TRBJ1-2, with 9 bases matching TRBD1. Trimming cost V 7 bases and J 8 bases; bases outside gene matches: 14. There are 15 residues in the CDR3. The V gene's germline CDR1 is ENHRY and CDR2 SYGVKD. CDR3 sequence (DNA): TGTGCCATCAAATGGGGTGCTACAGGGGGCGGCGGCTACACCTTC. Translated, it gives CAIKWGATGGGGYTF.

CDR3 sequence (DNA): TGCGCCAGCAGCCGCCAAGGGTTCGGAAACACCATATATTTT. Translation gives CASSRQGFGNTIYF. V and J are TRBV5-1 and TRBJ1-3; D uncertain. CDR1 is SGHRS, CDR2 YFSETQ, per germline. The CDR3 runs to 14 residues. V was trimmed by 4 bases and J by 4 bases, leaving 12 bases between them.

The chain combines TRBV5-6 with TRBJ2-5; 10 bases agree with TRBD2. The germline gives CDR1 SGHDT, CDR2 YYEEEE. V dropped 3 bases and J dropped 0; count of bases not matched to a gene: 8. The length of the CDR3 is 17 residues. The CDR3 DNA reads as TGTGCCAGCAGCTATGCTTCAGCGGGAGGGTACCAAGAGACCCAGTACTTC. It encodes CASSYASAGGYQETQYF. Full variable domain (remainder filled in from reference TRBV5-6 and TRBJ2-5): DAGVTQSPTHLIKTRGQQVTLRCSPKSGHDTVSWYQQALGQGPQFIFQYYEEEERQRGNFPDRFSGHQFPNYSSELNVNALLLGDSALYLCASSYASAGGYQETQYFGPGTRLLVL.

The chain employs TRBV20-1 and TRBJ2-7; 9 bases are shared with TRBD1. This CDR3 is 13 amino acids long. Germline CDR1 DFQATT, CDR2 SNEGSKA (reference sequence). The CDR3 here is CSFRDRVKYEQYF. CDR3 DNA sequence: TGCAGCTTCCGGGACAGGGTCAAGTACGAGCAGTACTTC.

This clonotype was seen more than once but under ten times. The chain is built from TRBV20-1 and TRBJ1-5, with unresolved D. Germline CDR1 DFQATT, CDR2 SNEGSKA (reference sequence). CDR3 length equals 14 residues. The germline V and J ends were trimmed by 0 bases and 7 bases, with 13 bases remaining between them. CDR3: CSARDRAPGQPQHF. The CDR3 bases are TGCAGTGCTAGAGATCGTGCTCCAGGACAGCCCCAGCATTTT.

The chain recombines TRBV7-2 with TRBJ2-5; D is undetermined. CDR1 and CDR2 from the germline V gene are SGHTA and FQGNSA. Trimming pared 2 bases from V and 2 bases from J, leaving 15 bases between. The CDR3 length is 16 residues. CDR3 in DNA: TGTGCCAGCAGCTTAAGTGGGTCGGCTGGGCAAGAGACCCAGTACTTC. Encoded protein: CASSLSGSAGQETQYF.

A few counts support this clonotype. This chain's CDR3 is CASRSTGGEKLFF. The DNA for the CDR3 is TGCGCCAGCAGGTCAACAGGGGGTGAAAAACTGTTTTTT. The chain recombines TRBV5-1 with TRBJ1-4; TRBD1 aligns across 8 bases. V was pared by 5 bases and J by 7 bases, with 4 bases of the junction left unmatched. Germline V CDR1 and CDR2: SGHRS, YFSETQ. The CDR3 totals 13 residues.